These T cell receptor beta chains were read from a single sample in a study of blood T cell repertoires in COVID-19. TCRdb's copy holds only in-frame clones and misses some; the assay was immunoSEQ multiplex PCR. There are tens of thousands of clones in the sample; approximately 88% occur only once, and about 5.5% lies in the top ten. The sample was peripheral blood. Every receptor here comes from a man aged 60-69 years with COVID-19, enrolled during active disease. Each CDR3 is given with its conserved first and last residue. D genes are given only for firm matches. Clone sizes are given selectively: once, few, many, or a class where the clone is expanded.

J gene: TRBJ1-1
V gene: TRBV28
clone size: -
D gene: -
CDR3 protein: CASSFRGMTEAFF
CDR3 DNA: TGTGCCAGCAGTTTTCGGGGAATGACTGAAGCTTTCTTT

J gene: TRBJ2-7
V gene: TRBV9
clone size: -
D gene: -
CDR3 protein: CASSVGVAGYEQYF
CDR3 DNA: TGTGCCAGCAGCGTAGGGGTAGCTGGCTACGAGCAGTACTTC

J gene: TRBJ1-1
V gene: TRBV6-4
clone size: few
D gene: TRBD1
CDR3 protein: CASRREGAGANTEAFF
CDR3 DNA: TGTGCCAGCAGAAGAGAGGGGGCAGGTGCGAACACTGAAGCTTTCTTT

J gene: TRBJ1-3
V gene: TRBV4-1
clone size: -
D gene: -
CDR3 protein: CASSQDGLGNTIYF
CDR3 DNA: TGCGCCAGCAGCCAAGATGGACTCGGAAACACCATATATTTT

J gene: TRBJ1-5
V gene: TRBV28
clone size: -
D gene: -
CDR3 protein: CASTRRGQPQHF
CDR3 DNA: TGTGCCAGCACCCGACGCGGTCAGCCCCAGCATTTT

J gene: TRBJ1-1
V gene: TRBV7-3
clone size: -
D gene: -
CDR3 protein: CASSLGPLNTEAFF
CDR3 DNA: TGTGCCAGCAGTTTAGGGCCGTTGAACACTGAAGCTTTCTTT

J gene: TRBJ2-1
V gene: TRBV19
clone size: -
D gene: TRBD2
CDR3 protein: CASSFQREGPNEQFF
CDR3 DNA: TGTGCCAGTAGTTTCCAGCGGGAGGGGCCCAATGAGCAGTTCTTC

J gene: TRBJ2-2
V gene: TRBV19
clone size: once
D gene: -
CDR3 protein: CASSIDGGFTGELFF
CDR3 DNA: TGTGCCAGTAGTATAGATGGCGGGTTCACCGGGGAGCTGTTTTTT

J gene: TRBJ2-1
V gene: TRBV7-2
clone size: -
D gene: -
CDR3 protein: CASTSTVHEQFF
CDR3 DNA: TGTGCCAGCACCTCCACGGTCCATGAGCAGTTCTTC

J gene: TRBJ1-2
V gene: TRBV19
clone size: once
D gene: -
CDR3 protein: CASSLRGMDYGYTF
CDR3 DNA: TGTGCCAGTAGTCTAAGGGGCATGGACTATGGCTACACCTTC

J gene: TRBJ2-5
V gene: TRBV10-3
clone size: -
D gene: TRBD1
CDR3 protein: CAIRGSGQGETQYF
CDR3 DNA: TGTGCCATCAGGGGATCCGGACAGGGGGAGACCCAGTACTTC

J gene: TRBJ2-7
V gene: TRBV6-6
clone size: -
D gene: -
CDR3 protein: CASSPSLSYEQYF
CDR3 DNA: TGTGCCAGCAGTCCATCTCTCTCCTACGAGCAGTACTTC

J gene: TRBJ2-5
V gene: TRBV11-3
clone size: -
D gene: TRBD2
CDR3 protein: CASSLGSLVAGTYQETQYF
CDR3 DNA: TGTGCCAGCAGCTTAGGAAGCTTGGTAGCGGGGACGTACCAAGAGACCCAGTACTTC

J gene: TRBJ1-1
V gene: TRBV3-1/TRBV3-2
clone size: -
D gene: TRBD1
CDR3 protein: CASSQPRQGGKAFF
CDR3 DNA: TGTGCCAGCAGCCAGCCCCGACAGGGAGGAAAAGCTTTCTTT

J gene: TRBJ2-1
V gene: TRBV7-3
clone size: -
D gene: -
CDR3 protein: CASSLAWSDNEQFF
CDR3 DNA: TGTGCCAGCAGCTTAGCGTGGAGCGACAATGAGCAGTTCTTC

J gene: TRBJ2-3
V gene: TRBV18
clone size: -
D gene: -
CDR3 protein: CASSPVRDTDTQYF
CDR3 DNA: TGTGCCAGCTCACCAGTACGGGACACAGATACGCAGTATTTT

J gene: TRBJ1-2
V gene: TRBV6-5
clone size: -
D gene: -
CDR3 protein: CASSVRGGYTF
CDR3 DNA: TGTGCCAGCAGCGTTCGGGGGGGCTACACCTTC

J gene: TRBJ1-5
V gene: TRBV19
clone size: -
D gene: TRBD1
CDR3 protein: CASSREGQGGDYSNQPQHF
CDR3 DNA: TGTGCCAGTAGTCGCGAAGGACAGGGAGGCGACTATAGCAATCAGCCCCAGCATTTT

J gene: TRBJ2-7
V gene: TRBV14
clone size: -
D gene: TRBD2
CDR3 protein: CASSPFPSGRSYEQYF
CDR3 DNA: TGTGCCAGCAGCCCCTTCCCTAGCGGGAGGAGCTACGAGCAGTACTTC

J gene: TRBJ1-2
V gene: TRBV28
clone size: once
D gene: -
CDR3 protein: CASSVGQSYGYTF
CDR3 DNA: TGTGCCAGCAGTGTCGGACAGAGCTATGGCTACACCTTC

J gene: TRBJ1-3
V gene: TRBV3-1/TRBV3-2
clone size: -
D gene: -
CDR3 protein: CASREFDTIYF
CDR3 DNA: TGTGCCAGCAGGGAGTTTGACACCATATATTTT

J gene: TRBJ1-3
V gene: TRBV25-1
clone size: once
D gene: TRBD1
CDR3 protein: CASSEVGTGGSGNTIYF
CDR3 DNA: TGTGCCAGCAGTGAAGTAGGGACAGGGGGCTCTGGAAACACCATATATTTT

J gene: TRBJ2-4
V gene: TRBV18
clone size: -
D gene: -
CDR3 protein: CASSLSSGENIQYF
CDR3 DNA: TGTGCCAGCTCATTATCCTCCGGGGAAAACATTCAGTACTTC

J gene: TRBJ1-5
V gene: TRBV6-6
clone size: -
D gene: TRBD1
CDR3 protein: CASSRGSGTGVGNQPQHF
CDR3 DNA: TGTGCCAGCAGTCGGGGCTCCGGGACAGGGGTTGGGAATCAGCCCCAGCATTTT

J gene: TRBJ2-1
V gene: TRBV25-1
clone size: -
D gene: TRBD2
CDR3 protein: CASSELAGEGNEQFF
CDR3 DNA: TGTGCCAGCAGTGAGCTAGCGGGAGAGGGCAATGAGCAGTTCTTC

J gene: TRBJ2-1
V gene: TRBV10-2
clone size: few
D gene: -
CDR3 protein: CASMLHPSSNEQFF
CDR3 DNA: TGCGCCAGCATGCTTCATCCTAGCTCCAATGAGCAGTTCTTC

J gene: TRBJ2-1
V gene: TRBV7-2
clone size: -
D gene: TRBD2
CDR3 protein: CASSFPPEAGVEQFF
CDR3 DNA: TGTGCCAGCAGCTTCCCCCCCGAAGCGGGAGTTGAGCAGTTCTTC

J gene: TRBJ1-2
V gene: TRBV5-1
clone size: -
D gene: TRBD1
CDR3 protein: CASSPSETGNGYTF
CDR3 DNA: TGCGCCAGCAGCCCGAGCGAGACAGGGAATGGCTACACCTTC

J gene: TRBJ1-2
V gene: TRBV9
clone size: -
D gene: -
CDR3 protein: CASGANYGYTF
CDR3 DNA: TGTGCCTCCGGGGCTAACTATGGCTACACCTTC

J gene: TRBJ1-1
V gene: TRBV9
clone size: -
D gene: TRBD1
CDR3 protein: CASSALNRGRDTEAFF
CDR3 DNA: TGTGCCAGCAGCGCCCTGAACAGGGGTCGGGACACTGAAGCTTTCTTT

J gene: TRBJ2-2
V gene: TRBV7-3
clone size: -
D gene: TRBD2
CDR3 protein: CASSSSGRTGELFF
CDR3 DNA: TGTGCCAGCAGTTCGAGCGGGAGAACCGGGGAGCTGTTTTTT

J gene: TRBJ1-5
V gene: TRBV6-5
clone size: -
D gene: -
CDR3 protein: CASSTPTPQPQHF
CDR3 DNA: TGTGCCAGCAGCACACCAACCCCGCAGCCCCAGCATTTT

J gene: TRBJ2-4
V gene: TRBV19
clone size: -
D gene: -
CDR3 protein: CASTNAASPKNIQYF
CDR3 DNA: TGTGCCAGTACGAACGCGGCGAGCCCCAAAAACATTCAGTACTTC

J gene: TRBJ2-3
V gene: TRBV6-2/TRBV6-3
clone size: once
D gene: TRBD2
CDR3 protein: CASSYPRTSGITDTQYF
CDR3 DNA: TGTGCCAGCAGTTACCCTAGGACTAGCGGTATCACAGATACGCAGTATTTT

J gene: TRBJ2-7
V gene: TRBV28
clone size: -
D gene: -
CDR3 protein: CASSPTWDTYEQYF
CDR3 DNA: TGTGCCAGCAGTCCTACGTGGGACACCTACGAGCAGTACTTC

J gene: TRBJ1-2
V gene: TRBV27
clone size: -
D gene: -
CDR3 protein: CASSSDGSYTF
CDR3 DNA: TGTGCCAGCAGCTCAGATGGTAGCTACACCTTC

J gene: TRBJ1-2
V gene: TRBV30
clone size: -
D gene: TRBD1
CDR3 protein: CAWRNRDRPNYGYTF
CDR3 DNA: TGTGCCTGGAGAAACCGGGACAGACCTAACTATGGCTACACCTTC

J gene: TRBJ1-4
V gene: TRBV5-4
clone size: -
D gene: TRBD1
CDR3 protein: CASSSRDRAGEKLFF
CDR3 DNA: TGTGCCAGCAGCTCCCGGGACAGGGCAGGTGAAAAACTGTTTTTT

J gene: TRBJ1-2
V gene: TRBV11-2
clone size: -
D gene: -
CDR3 protein: CASSLVGSRGYTF
CDR3 DNA: TGTGCCAGCAGCTTAGTCGGGTCTCGAGGCTACACCTTC

J gene: TRBJ2-7
V gene: TRBV7-2
clone size: once
D gene: TRBD2
CDR3 protein: CASSPGVAGGREQYF
CDR3 DNA: TGTGCCAGCAGCCCCGGGGTAGCGGGAGGGCGGGAGCAGTACTTC

J gene: TRBJ2-2
V gene: TRBV4-2
clone size: -
D gene: -
CDR3 protein: CASRGRLNTGELFF
CDR3 DNA: TGTGCCAGCAGGGGGAGGCTGAACACCGGGGAGCTGTTTTTT

J gene: TRBJ2-6
V gene: TRBV9
clone size: -
D gene: TRBD1
CDR3 protein: CASSVGTGAGANVLTF
CDR3 DNA: TGTGCCAGCAGCGTGGGGACAGGGGCTGGGGCCAACGTCCTGACTTTC

J gene: TRBJ1-2
V gene: TRBV18
clone size: -
D gene: -
CDR3 protein: CASSPLDTTIGYTF
CDR3 DNA: TGTGCCAGCTCACCTCTGGACACAACCATCGGCTACACCTTC

J gene: TRBJ1-4
V gene: TRBV9
clone size: -
D gene: -
CDR3 protein: CASSVGASPTNEKLFF
CDR3 DNA: TGTGCCAGCAGCGTAGGGGCCTCACCAACTAATGAAAAACTGTTTTTT

J gene: TRBJ1-2
V gene: TRBV29-1
clone size: -
D gene: TRBD1
CDR3 protein: CSVDDRGYANYGYTF
CDR3 DNA: TGCAGCGTTGATGACAGGGGATATGCTAACTATGGCTACACCTTC

J gene: TRBJ2-7
V gene: TRBV11-3
clone size: -
D gene: -
CDR3 protein: CASSLGHMEAGTYEQYF
CDR3 DNA: TGTGCCAGCAGCTTGGGGCATATGGAAGCGGGCACCTACGAGCAGTACTTC

J gene: TRBJ2-5
V gene: TRBV6-2/TRBV6-3
clone size: -
D gene: TRBD2
CDR3 protein: CASSYGLAGGQETQYF
CDR3 DNA: TGTGCCAGCAGTTACGGTCTAGCGGGGGGCCAAGAGACCCAGTACTTC

J gene: TRBJ2-7
V gene: TRBV14
clone size: few
D gene: -
CDR3 protein: CASSQDQGSYEQYF
CDR3 DNA: TGTGCCAGCAGCCAAGACCAGGGATCCTACGAGCAGTACTTC

J gene: TRBJ2-7
V gene: TRBV5-1
clone size: -
D gene: -
CDR3 protein: CASSLDVGHEQYF
CDR3 DNA: TGCGCCAGCAGCTTGGATGTGGGCCACGAGCAGTACTTC

J gene: TRBJ1-2
V gene: TRBV6-2/TRBV6-3
clone size: -
D gene: -
CDR3 protein: CASSYSAGSFGYTF
CDR3 DNA: TGTGCCAGCAGTTACTCGGCGGGTTCCTTTGGCTACACCTTC

J gene: TRBJ2-1
V gene: TRBV10-3
clone size: few
D gene: TRBD2
CDR3 protein: CAISPLAPGSGPVYNEQFF
CDR3 DNA: TGTGCCATCAGTCCACTGGCCCCGGGTAGCGGGCCCGTTTACAATGAGCAGTTCTTC

J gene: TRBJ2-7
V gene: TRBV5-8
clone size: -
D gene: -
CDR3 protein: CASSRNRDEQYF
CDR3 DNA: TGTGCCAGCAGCCGAAACAGGGACGAGCAGTACTTC

J gene: TRBJ1-1
V gene: TRBV6-5
clone size: -
D gene: TRBD1
CDR3 protein: CASTLAGTGQTEAFF
CDR3 DNA: TGTGCCAGCACCCTTGCCGGGACAGGGCAAACTGAAGCTTTCTTT

J gene: TRBJ2-5
V gene: TRBV7-9
clone size: -
D gene: TRBD1
CDR3 protein: CASSPRTGSRGETQYF
CDR3 DNA: TGTGCCAGCAGCCCCCGGACAGGATCCCGGGGAGAGACCCAGTACTTC

J gene: TRBJ1-5
V gene: TRBV10-3
clone size: -
D gene: TRBD1
CDR3 protein: CATGQGAGQPQHF
CDR3 DNA: TGTGCCACCGGACAGGGGGCAGGGCAGCCCCAGCATTTT

J gene: TRBJ1-4
V gene: TRBV27
clone size: -
D gene: TRBD1
CDR3 protein: CASSEGQGVELFF
CDR3 DNA: TGTGCCAGCAGTGAGGGACAGGGGGTCGAACTGTTTTTT

J gene: TRBJ2-1
V gene: TRBV7-3
clone size: -
D gene: TRBD1
CDR3 protein: CASSFDRAPYNEQFF
CDR3 DNA: TGTGCCAGCAGCTTTGACAGGGCCCCCTACAATGAGCAGTTCTTC

J gene: TRBJ2-3
V gene: TRBV6-4
clone size: -
D gene: TRBD2
CDR3 protein: CASSDSSGRGGDTQYF
CDR3 DNA: TGTGCCAGCAGTGACTCCAGCGGGAGGGGGGGAGATACGCAGTATTTT

J gene: TRBJ1-1
V gene: TRBV15
clone size: -
D gene: -
CDR3 protein: CATSRGRTGTNTEAFF
CDR3 DNA: TGTGCCACCAGCAGAGGTCGAACAGGGACAAACACTGAAGCTTTCTTT